These T cell receptor beta chains were read from a single sample in a study of T cell repertoires in cytomegalovirus infection. A single record per CDR3 protein comes from TCRdb applying MiXCR to the reads. The data hold 80,000 or so distinct CDR3 sequences, with about 24% observed a single time. Which antigens these TCRs recognize remains unknown. The source material was CD8+ T cells from cultured PBMCs, sampled from culture after CMV antigen stimulation. These TCRs come from a human donor in good health (CMV status not recorded). Some clones in this sample may be carry-over from other donors' samples. Both conserved end residues are part of each CDR3. The D gene is left open where the match is weak. Not every row has a clone size; where given, it reads once, few, many or a size class.

cdr3_nt cdr3_aa d_call j_call clone_size v_call
TGCAGTGCTAGGAACCCCCCCCCCGGAATAGACTCCTACGAGCAGTACTTC CSARNPPPGIDSYEQYF NA TRBJ2-7 NA TRBV20-1
TGCAGTGCCAGCGACAGGCGAGCGGTGGGCGGAAAGCGGAACACTGAAGCTTTCTTT CSASDRRAVGGKRNTEAFF NA TRBJ1-1 few TRBV20-1
TGTGCCAGCAATCCGACAGGGGTTTTCGCTGAAGCTTTCTTT CASNPTGVFAEAFF TRBD1 TRBJ1-1 once TRBV6-6
TGTGCCACCAGTGACCATCTCCGGGACACTCAAAAGGAGACCCAGTACTTC CATSDHLRDTQKETQYF NA TRBJ2-5 few TRBV24-1
TGTGCCAGCACCCAGACAGGGGGAAGGGATGAGCAGTTCTTC CASTQTGGRDEQFF TRBD1 TRBJ2-1 once TRBV6-5
TGTGCCAGCAGCTTAGCAGCGATCTCCTACGAGCAGTACTTC CASSLAAISYEQYF NA TRBJ2-7 few TRBV11-2
TGTGCCAGCAGCGTAGGGGGGACAGGGTTGAACTATGGCTACACCTTC CASSVGGTGLNYGYTF TRBD1 TRBJ1-2 NA TRBV9
TGTGCCAGCAGAGGAATACAGTTCTCCTACGAGCAGTACTTC CASRGIQFSYEQYF NA TRBJ2-7 many TRBV6-2/TRBV6-3
TGTGCCTGGTTAGCGGGAGCCCATTCCTACAATGAGCAGTTCTTC CAWLAGAHSYNEQFF TRBD2 TRBJ2-1 NA TRBV30
TGTGCCAGTAGTGCCCTGGGGACCGTCGATCAGCCCCAGCATTTT CASSALGTVDQPQHF NA TRBJ1-5 NA TRBV19
TGCGCCAGCAGCTCCGGGACTAGCTCCTACGAGCAGTACTTC CASSSGTSSYEQYF TRBD2 TRBJ2-7 NA TRBV5-1
TGTGCCAGCAGTTACCCCCCTTGGCGAGCCACCGGGGAGCTGTTTTTT CASSYPPWRATGELFF NA TRBJ2-2 NA TRBV6-2/TRBV6-3